What follows are 6 T cell receptor beta chains derived from one specimen sequenced in a study of shared clonotypes between healthy human individuals. The assay was immunoSEQ multiplex PCR, and TCRdb's table has in-frame clones only and misses some. This sample has millions of clones; more than 85% occur once, and the top ten carry over 1.5%. Positively selected for CCR7, the CD45RO-negative cells used as naive CD8 cells excluded terminally differentiated effector memory CD45RA+ cells. The sequencing sample was made of naive CD8+ T cells from PBMCs. Every receptor here comes from a young man in good health. Some clones in this sample may be carry-over from other donors' samples.

The chain recombines TRBV6-1 with TRBJ2-7; D remains unclear. In germline, CDR1 is MNHNS, CDR2 SASEGT. The CDR3 has 15 residues. V lost 1 base and J 1 base, leaving 11 bases between the germline ends. Here the CDR3 DNA reads TGTGCCAGCAGTGAAGATACGGATGGTTCCTACGAGCAGTACTTC. Residues: CASSEDTDGSYEQYF.

The chain recombines TRBV9 with TRBJ2-6; 8 nucleotides match TRBD2. The CDR3 is made up of 22 amino acids. Germline-derived CDR1 and CDR2 are SGDLS and YYNGEE. V dropped 2 bases and J dropped 4; count of bases not matched to a gene: 23. The DNA of the CDR3 is TGTGCCAGCAGCGTCAGAACCCTAACTAGCGGAGCTAACCGGGTGGGGGCCAACGTCCTGACTTTC. Protein sequence: CASSVRTLTSGANRVGANVLTF.

The chain uses TRBV27 and TRBJ2-7, with TRBD2 matching 8 bases. Germline V lookup: CDR1 MNHEY, CDR2 SMNVEV (reference sequence). J lost 2 bases, V lost 0 bases, and 3 bases had no gene match. The CDR3 has 15 amino acids. The CDR3 loop reads CASSLSGSGAYEQYF. The CDR3 DNA reads as TGTGCCAGCAGTTTATCTGGTAGCGGGGCCTACGAGCAGTACTTC.

The J gene is TRBJ1-4, the V gene TRBV9, with D possibly TRBD1 on 5 matching bases. The V and J ends lost 0 bases and 7 bases respectively, with 13 bases between them. This CDR3 region has 15 residues. Germline V CDR1 and CDR2: SGDLS, YYNGEE. The CDR3, as DNA: TGTGCCAGCAGCGTAGCGGGGGGAACGAGTGAAAAACTGTTTTTT. Protein sequence: CASSVAGGTSEKLFF.

The V and J genes are TRBV21-1 and TRBJ2-1; the tabulated D call, TRBD2, remains unverified against the DNA. TRBV21-1 constitutes a pseudogene. This CDR3 is 17 amino acids long. The CDR3 DNA reads as TGTGCCAGAGCCTCCCCACACGGAGCTAGGACCTACAATGAGCAGTTCTTC. Amino acid sequence: CARASPHGARTYNEQFF.

In its sample, this clone was seen once. This sequence joins TRBV25-1 and TRBJ1-5, with 8 bases aligning to TRBD1. The CDR3 length is 13 residues. Per the germline V gene, CDR1 is MGHDK and CDR2 is SYGVNS. J gave up 7 bases and V 4 bases, and 3 bases lay outside the gene matches. This CDR3 is CASSGQGSQPQHF. CDR3 sequence (DNA): TGTGCCAGCAGTGGACAGGGGAGCCAGCCCCAGCATTTT. The full variable domain, in which reference TRBV25-1 and TRBJ1-5 provide the parts outside the CDR3, is EADIYQTPRYLVIGTGKKITLECSQTMGHDKMYWYQQDPGMELHLIHYSYGVNSTEKGDLSSESTVSRIRTEHFPLTLESARPSHTSQYLCASSGQGSQPQHFGDGTRLSIL.